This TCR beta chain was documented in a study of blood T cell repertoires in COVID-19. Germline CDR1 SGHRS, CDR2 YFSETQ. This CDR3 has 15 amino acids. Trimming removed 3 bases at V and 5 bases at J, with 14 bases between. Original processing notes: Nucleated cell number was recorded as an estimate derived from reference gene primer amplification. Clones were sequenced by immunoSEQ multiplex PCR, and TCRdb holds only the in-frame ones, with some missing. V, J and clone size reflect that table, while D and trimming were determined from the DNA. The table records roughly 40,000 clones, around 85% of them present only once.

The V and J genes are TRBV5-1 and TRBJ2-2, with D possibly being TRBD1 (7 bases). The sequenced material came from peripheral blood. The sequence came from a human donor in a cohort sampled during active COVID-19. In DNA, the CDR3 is TGCGCCAGCAGCTCTTTACAGGGGAGGACCGGGGAGCTGTTTTTT. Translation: CASSSLQGRTGELFF.